This TCR beta chain was identified during a study of blood T cell repertoires in COVID-19. Study in general: The origin of the acute and convalescent COVID-19 samples was the United States, Italy and Spain. The cDNA or gDNA used as material had been derived from T cells, B-cell-depleted T cells, or PBMCs.

Authors' processing steps: The assay estimated nucleated cells by amplifying reference gene primers. Assay: immunoSEQ multiplex PCR; the TCRdb copy retains only in-frame clones and omits some. D and trimming were read from the DNA, whereas the V and J calls and clone size are those reported in that table. The data contain approximately 70,000 clones, around 86% of them seen just once; the ten biggest clones take up under 7%. What was sequenced was peripheral blood. The clonotype was recovered from a man in his fifties with active COVID-19.

CDR3 sequence reads: CSVEKGKVTEAFF. The CDR3 bases are TGCAGCGTTGAGAAGGGGAAGGTCACTGAAGCTTTCTTT. The chain uses TRBV29-1 and TRBJ1-1; maybe TRBD1 (5 bases). Germline V gene data show CDR1 as SQVTM and CDR2 as ANQGSEA. The ends were cut back, 3 bases at V and 4 bases at J, with 12 bases in the middle. CDR3 size: 13 residues.